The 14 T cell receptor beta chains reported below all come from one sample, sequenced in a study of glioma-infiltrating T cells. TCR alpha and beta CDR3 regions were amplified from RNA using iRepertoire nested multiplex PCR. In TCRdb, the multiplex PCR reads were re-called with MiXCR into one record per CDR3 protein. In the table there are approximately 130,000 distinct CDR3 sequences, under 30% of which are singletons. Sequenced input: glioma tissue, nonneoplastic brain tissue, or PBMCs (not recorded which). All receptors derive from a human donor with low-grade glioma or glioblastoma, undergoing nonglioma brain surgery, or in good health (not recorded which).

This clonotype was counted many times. CDR3 nucleotides: TGTGCCAGCAGTCCAGGACAGAGAGGTTCACCCCTCCACTTT. This sequence encodes CASSPGQRGSPLHF. The rearrangement uses TRBV27 and TRBJ1-6; D might be TRBD1 (6 bases). The CDR3 runs to 14 residues. Germline CDR1 MNHEY, CDR2 SMNVEV (reference sequence). Trimming left V 5 bases short and J 9 bases short, with 14 bases between.

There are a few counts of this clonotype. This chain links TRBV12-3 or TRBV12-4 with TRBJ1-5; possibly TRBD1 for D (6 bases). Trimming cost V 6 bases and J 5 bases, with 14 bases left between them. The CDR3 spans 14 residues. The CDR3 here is CASRINRDHQPQHF. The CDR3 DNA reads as TGTGCCAGCAGAATTAACAGGGATCATCAGCCCCAGCATTTT.

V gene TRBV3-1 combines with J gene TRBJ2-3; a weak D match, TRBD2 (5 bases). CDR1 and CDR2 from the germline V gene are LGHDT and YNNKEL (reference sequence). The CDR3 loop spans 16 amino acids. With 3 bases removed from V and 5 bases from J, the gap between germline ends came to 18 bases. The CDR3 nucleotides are TGTGCCAGCAGCCATACACGGACTCTGATTGGAGATACGCAGTATTTT. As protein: CASSHTRTLIGDTQYF.

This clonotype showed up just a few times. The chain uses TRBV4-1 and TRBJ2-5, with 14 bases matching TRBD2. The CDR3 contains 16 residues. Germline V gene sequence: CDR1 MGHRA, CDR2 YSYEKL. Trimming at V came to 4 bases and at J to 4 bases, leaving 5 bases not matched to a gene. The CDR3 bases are TGCGCCAGCAGCCCGGGACTAGCGGGGGCGGGAGAGACCCAGTACTTC. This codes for CASSPGLAGAGETQYF.

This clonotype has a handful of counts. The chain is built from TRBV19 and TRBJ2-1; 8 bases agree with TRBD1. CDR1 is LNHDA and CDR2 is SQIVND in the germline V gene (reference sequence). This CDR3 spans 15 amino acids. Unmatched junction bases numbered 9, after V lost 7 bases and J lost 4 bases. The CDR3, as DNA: TGTGCCAGTATTGCACAGGGGGAGCATTACAATGAGCAGTTCTTC. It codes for CASIAQGEHYNEQFF.

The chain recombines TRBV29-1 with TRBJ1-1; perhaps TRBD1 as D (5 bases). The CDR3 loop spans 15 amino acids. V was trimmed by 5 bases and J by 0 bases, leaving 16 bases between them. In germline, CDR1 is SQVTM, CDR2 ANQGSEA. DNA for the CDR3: TGCAGCGTTACCTCGGGACTGCCAATGAACACTGAAGCTTTCTTT. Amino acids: CSVTSGLPMNTEAFF.

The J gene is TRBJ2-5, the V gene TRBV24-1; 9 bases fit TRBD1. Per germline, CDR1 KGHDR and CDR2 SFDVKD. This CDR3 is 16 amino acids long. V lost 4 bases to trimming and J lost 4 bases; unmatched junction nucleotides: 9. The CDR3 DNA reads TGTGCCACCAGTGACCGCACAGGGGGCAGGGGAGAGACCCAGTACTTC. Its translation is CATSDRTGGRGETQYF.

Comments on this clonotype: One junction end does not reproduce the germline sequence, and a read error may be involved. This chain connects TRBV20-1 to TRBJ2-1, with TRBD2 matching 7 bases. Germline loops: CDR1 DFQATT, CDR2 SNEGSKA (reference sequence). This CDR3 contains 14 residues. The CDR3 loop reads CSAQSGVTYNEQSF. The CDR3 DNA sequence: TGCAGTGCTCAAAGCGGGGTAACCTACAATGAGCAGTCCTTC.

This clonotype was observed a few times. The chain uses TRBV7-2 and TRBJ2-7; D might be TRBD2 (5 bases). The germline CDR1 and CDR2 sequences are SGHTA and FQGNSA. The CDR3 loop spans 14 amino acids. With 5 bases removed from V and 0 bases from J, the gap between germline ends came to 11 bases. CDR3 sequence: CASSATRDSYEQYV. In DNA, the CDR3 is TGTGCCAGCAGCGCTACGAGGGACTCCTACGAGCAGTACGTC.

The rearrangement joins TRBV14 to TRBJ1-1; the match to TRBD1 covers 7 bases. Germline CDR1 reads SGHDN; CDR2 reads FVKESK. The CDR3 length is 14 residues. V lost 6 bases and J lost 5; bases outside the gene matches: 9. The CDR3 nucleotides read TGTGCCAGCAGTTCCGAAGGGGGCTGGACTGAAGCTTTCTTT. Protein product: CASSSEGGWTEAFF.

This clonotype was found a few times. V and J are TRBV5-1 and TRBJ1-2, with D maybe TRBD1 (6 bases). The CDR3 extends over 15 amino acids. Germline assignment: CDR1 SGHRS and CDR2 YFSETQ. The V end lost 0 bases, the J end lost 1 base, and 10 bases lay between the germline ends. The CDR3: CASSLGGHSNYGYTF. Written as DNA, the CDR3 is TGCGCCAGCAGCTTGGGGGGACACAGTAACTATGGCTACACCTTC.

This CDR3 reads CASSYSDSYNEQFF. CDR3 DNA: TGTGCCAGCAGTTACTCTGACTCCTACAATGAGCAGTTCTTC. The rearrangement uses TRBV6-6 and TRBJ2-1; D is ambiguous. This CDR3 region has 14 residues. Trimming took off 0 bases at V and 0 bases at J, with 3 bases between the two ends. CDR1 and CDR2 from the germline V gene are MNHNY and SVGAGI (reference sequence).

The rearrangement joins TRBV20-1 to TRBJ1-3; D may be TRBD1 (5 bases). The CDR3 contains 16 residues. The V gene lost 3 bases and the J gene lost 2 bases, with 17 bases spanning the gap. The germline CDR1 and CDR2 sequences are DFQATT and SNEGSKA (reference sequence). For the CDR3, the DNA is TGCAGTGCTAGGGGGGTGGGGGTGCAGCCTGGAAACACCATATATTTT. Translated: CSARGVGVQPGNTIYF.

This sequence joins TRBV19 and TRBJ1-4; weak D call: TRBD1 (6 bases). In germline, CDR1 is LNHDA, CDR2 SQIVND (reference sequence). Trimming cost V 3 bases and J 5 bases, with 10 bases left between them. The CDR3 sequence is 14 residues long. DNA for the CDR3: TGTGCCAGTAGTATCGACAGGAGGAATGAAAAACTGTTTTTT. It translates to CASSIDRRNEKLFF.